These 31 T cell receptor beta chains came from one sample sequenced in a study of shared clonotypes between healthy human individuals (dated by TCRdb to 2018 to 2021). Libraries were prepared through the immunoSEQ multiplex PCR assay. In TCRdb, the immuneACCESS table is reduced to in-frame sequences with V and J assigned. These tables do not hold every clone; where another copy was compared, an unresolved V gene accounts for under half, and the others remain unexplained. The sample includes about 1.5 million clones, with around 97% observed a single time. Over 1% of the sample is in the top ten clones. The specimen sequenced was naive CD4+ T cells sorted from blood. The intended sense of this specimen's cell subset or site label: CD45RA+ positively selected. The receptors here all came from a man aged 25 to 45 in good health.

The CDR3 reads CASSALTVNEQFF. The CDR3 nucleotides read TGTGCCAGCAGTGCCCTTACGGTCAATGAGCAGTTCTTC. The chain carries TRBV6-5 and TRBJ2-1; no clear D gene. CDR3 length equals 13 residues. Trimming left V 5 bases short and J 6 bases short, with 11 bases between. Germline CDR1 MNHEY, CDR2 SVGAGI.

J is TRBJ2-1 and V is TRBV9; 7 nucleotides line up with TRBD2. The germline gives CDR1 SGDLS, CDR2 YYNGEE. This CDR3 contains 16 residues. V lost 0 bases and J lost 5; bases outside the gene matches: 8. The CDR3 region has the DNA TGTGCCAGCAGCGTAGGAGGGAGGGCCAAACACAATGAGCAGTTCTTC. Translation gives CASSVGGRAKHNEQFF. Together with reference TRBV9 and TRBJ2-1, the CDR3 gives the full variable domain: DSGVTQTPKHLITATGQRVTLRCSPRSGDLSVYWYQQSLDQGLQFLIQYYNGEERAKGNILERFSAQQFPDLHSELNLSSLELGDSALYFCASSVGGRAKHNEQFFGPGTRLTVL.

J is TRBJ2-4 and V is TRBV29-1; D possibly uses TRBD1 or TRBD2 (6 bases each). This CDR3 comprises 13 residues. Germline V CDR1 and CDR2: SQVTM, ANQGSEA. The V gene lost 4 bases and the J gene lost 6 bases, with 13 bases spanning the gap. The CDR3: CSVAGDGRNIQYF. The CDR3 DNA reads as TGCAGCGTTGCAGGGGACGGGAGAAACATTCAGTACTTC. The full variable domain, in which reference TRBV29-1 and TRBJ2-4 provide the parts outside the CDR3, is SAVISQKPSRDICQRGTSLTIQCQVDSQVTMMFWYRQQPGQSLTLIATANQGSEATYESGFVIDKFPISRPNLTFSTLTVSNMSPEDSSIYLCSVAGDGRNIQYFGAGTRLSVL.

This clone was counted a single time. This sample also contains other DNA sequences that code for the same CDR3. This chain links TRBV7-2 with TRBJ2-1, with 7 bases matching TRBD1. The CDR3 runs 14 residues. The ends lost 5 bases at V and 0 bases at J; junction bases unmatched: 1. Germline loops: CDR1 SGHTA, CDR2 FQGNSA. The chain's CDR3 is CASSPGGSYNEQFF. The CDR3 coding sequence is TGTGCCAGCAGCCCAGGGGGCTCCTACAATGAGCAGTTCTTC.

This clone was detected only once. This chain connects TRBV7-9 to TRBJ2-1; 14 nucleotides agree with TRBD2. V lost 7 bases, J lost 8 bases, and 19 bases stayed unmatched. Germline CDR1 and CDR2: SEHNR and FQNEAQ (reference sequence). CDR3 length equals 19 residues. The CDR3 DNA is TGTGCCAGCAAGAGGGTACCGGGACTAGCGGGAGAGAATGAACATGAGCAGTTCTTC. Amino acids: CASKRVPGLAGENEHEQFF.

This chain connects TRBV2 to TRBJ2-7; D might be TRBD2 (6 bases). The germline V and J ends were trimmed by 7 bases and 2 bases, with 15 bases remaining between them. Germline V gives CDR1 SNHLY, CDR2 FYNNEI. The CDR3 loop spans 14 amino acids. The CDR3: CASKEGSLAYEQYF. For the CDR3, the DNA is TGTGCCAGCAAGGAGGGCAGTCTGGCCTACGAGCAGTACTTC.

The V call is TRBV18, the J call TRBJ1-1, with D unclear. The CDR3 runs 15 residues. V was pared by 8 bases and J by 5 bases, with 21 bases between. The V gene's germline CDR1 is KGHSH and CDR2 LQKENI. The CDR3: CASLDSTFARTEAFF. The CDR3 nucleotides read TGTGCCAGCCTCGACTCAACATTTGCACGGACTGAAGCTTTCTTT. Full variable domain (rest looked up from reference TRBV18 and TRBJ1-1): NAGVMQNPRHLVRRRGQEARLRCSPMKGHSHVYWYRQLPEEGLKFMVYLQKENIIDESGMPKERFSAEFPKEGPSILRIQQVVRGDSAAYFCASLDSTFARTEAFFGQGTRLTVV.

The J gene is TRBJ2-1, the V gene TRBV15, with 9 bases lining up with TRBD1. Germline V gene lookup returns CDR1 LNHNV and CDR2 YYDKDF (reference sequence). The V segment lost 1 base and the J segment 7 bases; nucleotides outside the gene matches: 5. The CDR3 has 15 residues. Here the CDR3 reads CATSRAGTGLNEQFF. CDR3 nucleotide sequence: TGTGCCACCAGCAGAGCCGGGACAGGGCTGAATGAGCAGTTCTTC.

This chain connects TRBV2 to TRBJ1-5; D remains unclear. The CDR3 length is 13 residues. Per germline, CDR1 SNHLY and CDR2 FYNNEI. V lost 5 bases, J lost 0 bases, and 5 bases lay in between. The CDR3 spells CASSLPSNQPQHF. CDR3 DNA: TGTGCCAGCAGTCTGCCTAGCAATCAGCCCCAGCATTTT.

CDR3: CASSLDRGNTIYF. In DNA form, the CDR3 reads TGTGCCAGCAGTTTAGACCGTGGAAACACCATATATTTT. The V gene is TRBV28, the J gene TRBJ1-3; D is uncertain. Deletions cut 2 bases from V and 3 bases from J, with 5 bases between. Germline V CDR1 and CDR2: MDHEN, SYDVKM. The CDR3 sequence is 13 residues long.

V usage is TRBV7-9 and J usage is TRBJ2-5, with 9 bases lining up with TRBD2. The length of the CDR3 is 17 residues. Germline V gene sequence: CDR1 SEHNR, CDR2 FQNEAQ (reference sequence). J was trimmed by 2 bases and V by 4 bases; bases with no gene match: 11. The CDR3 region is CASSSHGILAGQETQYF. For the CDR3, the DNA is TGTGCCAGCAGCTCCCACGGTATCCTAGCGGGACAAGAGACCCAGTACTTC.

The V call is TRBV4-3, the J call TRBJ2-1; 9 nucleotides match TRBD1. V gave up 3 bases and J gave up 8 bases; unmatched junction bases: 8. This CDR3 region has 15 residues. Looked up from germline, CDR1 is LGHNA and CDR2 is YSLEER. CDR3 in DNA: TGCGCCAGCAGCCATGATCGTGACAGGGGGGATGAGCAGTTCTTC. It is translated as CASSHDRDRGDEQFF.

The chain carries TRBV18 and TRBJ2-1; possible D gene TRBD2, 5 bases. The germline gives CDR1 KGHSH, CDR2 LQKENI. The CDR3 totals 13 residues. Trimming stripped 3 bases from V and 10 bases from J, with 13 bases between. CDR3 residues: CASSPKLGGEQFF. The CDR3 nucleotides read TGTGCCAGCTCACCCAAGCTGGGCGGGGAGCAGTTCTTC.

With respect to this clone: The same CDR3 is also encoded by other DNA sequences in this sample. The chain employs TRBV18 and TRBJ2-1; D not certain. This CDR3 contains 16 residues. Deletions cut 2 bases from V and 0 bases from J, with 11 bases between. Germline V gene sequence: CDR1 KGHSH, CDR2 LQKENI. This chain's CDR3 is CASSPATPSSYNEQFF. Here the CDR3 DNA reads TGTGCCAGCTCACCAGCAACCCCGAGCTCCTACAATGAGCAGTTCTTC. Together with reference TRBV18 and TRBJ2-1, the CDR3 gives the full variable domain: NAGVMQNPRHLVRRRGQEARLRCSPMKGHSHVYWYRQLPEEGLKFMVYLQKENIIDESGMPKERFSAEFPKEGPSILRIQQVVRGDSAAYFCASSPATPSSYNEQFFGPGTRLTVL.

The chain combines TRBV11-2 with TRBJ2-1, with TRBD2 identical over 11 bases. Unmatched junction bases numbered 4, after V lost 5 bases and J lost 1 base. Looked up from germline, CDR1 is SGHAT and CDR2 is FQNNGV. CDR3 size: 16 residues. CDR3 bases: TGTGCCAGCAGCAGACTAGCGGGAAGATCCTACAATGAGCAGTTCTTC. Translated: CASSRLAGRSYNEQFF.

The sample holds one count of this clone. V usage is TRBV29-1 and J usage is TRBJ2-7, with TRBD2 matching 16 bases. The CDR3 has 18 amino acids. Germline assignment: CDR1 SQVTM and CDR2 ANQGSEA. The ends lost 6 bases at V and 4 bases at J; junction bases unmatched: 15. In DNA, the CDR3 is TGCAGCGTGGCTCGGTTTGGGACTAGCGGGAGGGCCGGGTACGAGCAGTACTTC. Encoded protein: CSVARFGTSGRAGYEQYF.

J is TRBJ1-1 and V is TRBV4-3; D is ambiguous. Per germline, CDR1 LGHNA and CDR2 YSLEER. CDR3 length equals 15 residues. V was trimmed by 1 base and J by 7 bases, leaving 16 bases between them. CDR3 sequence reads: CASSQGVRHLGEAFF. The DNA for the CDR3 is TGCGCCAGCAGCCAAGGGGTAAGGCATCTTGGTGAAGCTTTCTTT.

J is TRBJ2-2 and V is TRBV27; unclear D gene. V was trimmed by 6 bases and J by 0 bases, leaving 14 bases between them. The CDR3 has 16 amino acids. CDR1 is MNHEY, CDR2 SMNVEV, per germline (reference sequence). As DNA, the CDR3 is TGTGCCAGCAGCACCCGGCTTCTAGCGAACACCGGGGAGCTGTTTTTT. Its translation is CASSTRLLANTGELFF.

The rearrangement uses TRBV6-1 and TRBJ2-7, with D maybe TRBD1 (5 bases). CDR1 MNHNS and CDR2 SASEGT come from the germline V gene. The CDR3 spans 13 residues. The V end was cut by 7 bases, the J end by 6 bases, with 16 bases between. CDR3 nucleotides: TGTGCCAGCACAACAGGCGTGACGATCGAGCAGTACTTC. This gives the protein CASTTGVTIEQYF.

In its sample, this clone was seen once. V and J are TRBV5-1 and TRBJ2-3, with 10 bases lining up with TRBD1. Unmatched junction bases numbered 9, after V lost 6 bases and J lost 5 bases. There are 15 residues in the CDR3. The germline gives CDR1 SGHRS, CDR2 YFSETQ. The CDR3 sequence: CASMRQGAQGDTQYF. Written as DNA, the CDR3 is TGCGCCAGCATGAGACAGGGGGCGCAGGGAGATACGCAGTATTTT. Full variable domain (remainder filled in from reference TRBV5-1 and TRBJ2-3): KAGVTQTPRYLIKTRGQQVTLSCSPISGHRSVSWYQQTPGQGLQFLFEYFSETQRNKGNFPGRFSGRQFSNSRSEMNVSTLELGDSALYLCASMRQGAQGDTQYFGPGTRLTVL.

This clone has only one observation. The DNA for the CDR3 is TGTGCCAGCAGCCGCGGACATTCGATCGCCGGCTACACCTTC. Protein sequence: CASSRGHSIAGYTF. The chain carries TRBV9 and TRBJ1-2; D is possibly TRBD1 (5 bases). The V gene's germline CDR1 is SGDLS and CDR2 YYNGEE. V lost 4 bases to trimming and J lost 8 bases, with 18 bases between them. This CDR3 contains 14 residues.

The CDR3 DNA reads TGTGCCAGCAGCCCCTGGGCTAGCGGTAGCACAGATACGCAGTATTTT. This sequence encodes CASSPWASGSTDTQYF. V usage is TRBV5-4 and J usage is TRBJ2-3; 7 bases map to TRBD2. CDR3 length: 16 residues. The ends lost 4 bases at V and 0 bases at J; junction bases unmatched: 8. Germline CDR1 and CDR2: SGHNT and YYREEE (reference sequence).

V and J are TRBV11-2 and TRBJ1-1; D may be TRBD1 (6 bases). The germline CDR1 and CDR2 sequences are SGHAT and FQNNGV. With 5 bases removed from V and 3 bases from J, the gap between germline ends came to 13 bases. CDR3 size: 14 residues. The CDR3 sequence is CASSLTGKDTEAFF. The CDR3 DNA follows: TGTGCCAGCAGCCTTACAGGGAAGGACACTGAAGCTTTCTTT.

The V call is TRBV30, the J call TRBJ2-3, with a possible D match to TRBD1 (5 bases). The CDR3 has 13 residues. Per the germline V gene, CDR1 is GTSNPN and CDR2 is SVGIG (reference sequence). V dropped 1 base and J dropped 4 bases, with 9 bases sitting between them. The CDR3 spells CAWSEGLADTQYF. The CDR3 DNA is TGTGCCTGGAGTGAGGGGCTAGCAGATACGCAGTATTTT.

V usage is TRBV6-4 and J usage is TRBJ2-2, with D possibly TRBD1 on 6 matching bases. Germline CDR1 and CDR2: MRHNA and SNTAGT. This CDR3 contains 15 residues. Trimming took off 6 bases at V and 7 bases at J, with 18 bases between the two ends. The CDR3 loop is CASRPGHLMGGELFF. The CDR3 DNA reads TGTGCCAGCAGACCGGGACACCTGATGGGCGGGGAGCTGTTTTTT.

The chain links TRBV7-8 to TRBJ2-1; D call uncertain. The V gene lost 3 bases and the J gene lost 5 bases, with 8 bases spanning the gap. The CDR3 contains 13 residues. From germline, CDR1 is SGHVS and CDR2 FQNEAQ. CDR3 nucleotide sequence: TGTGCCAGCAGCTTCGGCCGTGACAATGAGCAGTTCTTC. It encodes CASSFGRDNEQFF.

The gene calls are TRBV15 and TRBJ2-5, with D hard to call. In germline, CDR1 is LNHNV, CDR2 YYDKDF (reference sequence). The CDR3 extends over 12 amino acids. The V and J ends lost 8 bases and 4 bases respectively, with 11 bases between them. In nucleotides, the CDR3 is TGTGCCACCTCCCTGGATAGAGAGACCCAGTACTTC. Its protein product is CATSLDRETQYF.

CDR3 protein: CASSARGGPGETQYF. CDR3 sequence (DNA): TGTGCCAGCAGCGCGCGAGGGGGGCCGGGAGAGACCCAGTACTTC. The chain is built from TRBV5-5 and TRBJ2-5; D may match TRBD1 or TRBD2 (6 bases each). Germline assignment: CDR1 SGHKS and CDR2 YYEKEE (reference sequence). CDR3 size: 15 residues. V was cut by 4 bases and J by 4 bases, with 17 bases left in between.

The V gene is TRBV29-1, the J gene TRBJ1-1; 8 bases agree with TRBD1. The V and J ends lost 6 bases and 8 bases, in that order; junction bases with no gene match: 8. CDR1 is SQVTM and CDR2 is ANQGSEA in the germline V gene. This CDR3 has 12 amino acids. The CDR3 coding sequence is TGCAGCGTCCAGGACAGGGCGTTAGAAGCTTTCTTT. It translates to CSVQDRALEAFF.

Regarding this clone: Other nucleotide sequences in the sample specify the same CDR3. The chain employs TRBV18 and TRBJ2-7; a possible D gene is TRBD2 (5 bases). This CDR3 region has 12 residues. V lost 0 bases and J 6 bases, leaving 6 bases between the germline ends. The germline CDR1 and CDR2 sequences are KGHSH and LQKENI. CDR3 bases: TGTGCCAGCTCACCACCGGCGGGCGAGCAGTACTTC. Its protein product is CASSPPAGEQYF.

The rearrangement uses TRBV7-9 and TRBJ2-6; D tentatively reads TRBD1 or TRBD2 (5 bases each). The CDR3 consists of 16 residues. Trimming cost V 3 bases and J 0 bases, with 9 bases left between them. In germline, CDR1 is SEHNR, CDR2 FQNEAQ (reference sequence). The CDR3 DNA follows: TGTGCCAGCAGCTTCGGGGCAAACTCTGGGGCCAACGTCCTGACTTTC. This codes for CASSFGANSGANVLTF.